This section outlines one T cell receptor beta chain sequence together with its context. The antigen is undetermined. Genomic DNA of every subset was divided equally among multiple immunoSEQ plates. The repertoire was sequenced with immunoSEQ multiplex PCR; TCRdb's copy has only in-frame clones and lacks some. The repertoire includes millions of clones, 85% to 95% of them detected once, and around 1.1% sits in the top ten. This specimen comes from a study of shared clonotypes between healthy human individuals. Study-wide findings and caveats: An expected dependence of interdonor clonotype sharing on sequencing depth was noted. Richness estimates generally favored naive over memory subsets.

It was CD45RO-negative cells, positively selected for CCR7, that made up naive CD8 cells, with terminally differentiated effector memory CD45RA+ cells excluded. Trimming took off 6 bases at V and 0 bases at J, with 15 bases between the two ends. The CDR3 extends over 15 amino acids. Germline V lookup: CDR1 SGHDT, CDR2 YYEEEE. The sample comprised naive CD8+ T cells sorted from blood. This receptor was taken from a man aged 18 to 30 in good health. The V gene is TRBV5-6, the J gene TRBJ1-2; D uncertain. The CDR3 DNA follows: TGTGCCAGCACTGGGGTTGCGAAAGCTAACTATGGCTACACCTTC. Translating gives CASTGVAKANYGYTF.